This T cell receptor (beta chain) was sequenced for a study of shared clonotypes between healthy human individuals. The wider study: Per donor, CD8 memory used one plate, CD8 naive used two, CD4 memory used three and CD4 naive used three.

CDR1 is MNHEY and CDR2 is SMNVEV in the germline V gene (reference sequence). The CDR3 consists of 13 residues. The V and J ends lost 7 bases and 7 bases, in that order; junction bases with no gene match: 6. Original data processing: Junction-only sequences without quality scores were provided by ImmunoSEQ, so filtering was different. Libraries were prepared by immunoSEQ multiplex PCR; TCRdb keeps only in-frame clonotypes and omits some of them. That table supplies the V and J calls and clone size; D and trimming were determined from the DNA. The repertoire holds about 100,000 clones, with 68% as singletons.

The V gene is TRBV27, the J gene TRBJ2-5; TRBD2 matches 10 bases. Sequenced input: memory CD8+ T cells sorted from blood. The sample's subset: CD45RO+ cells pooled with CCR7-negative TemRA cells. The source of this sequence is a woman in her 30s in good health. This chain's CDR3 is CASKASGRVTQYF. Here the CDR3 DNA reads TGTGCCAGCAAGGCTAGCGGGAGAGTGACCCAGTACTTC.